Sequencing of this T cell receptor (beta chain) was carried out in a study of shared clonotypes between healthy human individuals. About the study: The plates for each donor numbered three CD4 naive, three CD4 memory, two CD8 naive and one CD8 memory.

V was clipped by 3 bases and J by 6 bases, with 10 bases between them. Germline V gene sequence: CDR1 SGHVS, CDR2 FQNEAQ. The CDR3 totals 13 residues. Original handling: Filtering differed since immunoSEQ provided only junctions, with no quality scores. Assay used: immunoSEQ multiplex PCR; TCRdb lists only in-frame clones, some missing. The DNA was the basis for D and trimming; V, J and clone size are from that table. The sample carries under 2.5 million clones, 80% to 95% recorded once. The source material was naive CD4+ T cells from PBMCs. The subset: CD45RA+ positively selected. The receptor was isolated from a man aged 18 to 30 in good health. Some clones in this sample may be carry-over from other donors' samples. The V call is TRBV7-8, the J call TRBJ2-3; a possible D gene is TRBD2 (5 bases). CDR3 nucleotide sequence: TGTGCCAGCAGCTTGGCCAGGAGGGATACGCAGTATTTT. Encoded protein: CASSLARRDTQYF.